The clone carrying this T cell receptor beta chain was counted only a few times. There are 14 residues in the CDR3. Trimming took 4 bases from V and 5 from J; bases not matched to a gene: 7. Germline V gene sequence: CDR1 MNHEY, CDR2 SMNVEV (reference sequence). PCR primers comprised 60 Vbeta and 13 Jbeta primers. The table came from immunoSEQ multiplex PCR; TCRdb's copy has only in-frame clones and leaves some out. The sample carries 180,000 or so clones, about 10% recorded once. The data derive from a study of cytomegalovirus exposure and HLA in healthy donors. Study-wide context: Early release data held 85 million or so unique TCRs from HLA-typed donors.

The sample comprised PBMCs. The V gene is TRBV27, the J gene TRBJ1-2, with 7 bases that match TRBD1. The sequence was collected from a woman aged 25 to 39 in good health and CMV-seropositive. The CDR3 DNA sequence: TGTGCCAGCAGTTCGCCGGGACAGAAGTATGGCTACACCTTC. Translating gives CASSSPGQKYGYTF.